These 24 T cell receptor beta chains originate from one sample sequenced in a study of blood T cell repertoires in COVID-19. Clones were read by immunoSEQ multiplex PCR, and TCRdb kept only the in-frame ones, dropping some. This table holds around 230,000 clones, about 80% found once. Material for sequencing was PBMCs or T cells enriched from blood (not recorded which). The source of these receptors is a man aged 40-55 years who had recovered from COVID-19.

The chain links TRBV27 to TRBJ1-2; TRBD1 matches 10 bases. The germline V gene encodes CDR1 MNHEY and CDR2 SMNVEV (reference sequence). Trimming cost V 3 bases and J 8 bases; bases outside gene matches: 3. The CDR3 runs to 13 residues. The CDR3: CASSFRDRGGYTF. For the CDR3, the DNA is TGTGCCAGCAGTTTTAGGGACAGGGGAGGCTACACCTTC.

This chain joins TRBV5-4 and TRBJ1-6; D might be TRBD1 (5 bases). The CDR3 is 12 residues long. Trimming removed 3 bases from V and 11 bases from J, with 9 bases in between. CDR1 is SGHNT, CDR2 YYREEE, per germline (reference sequence). CDR3 loop: CASSSGPTPLHF. The CDR3 nucleotides read TGTGCCAGCAGCTCAGGGCCGACACCCCTCCACTTT.

This chain joins TRBV5-1 and TRBJ2-1; D might be TRBD2 (5 bases). CDR3 length: 13 residues. CDR1 and CDR2 from the germline V gene are SGHRS and YFSETQ. V was shortened by 0 bases and J by 9 bases, with 10 bases between the two germline ends. The CDR3 spells CASSLANEGEQFF. Written as DNA, the CDR3 is TGCGCCAGCAGCTTGGCCAACGAGGGTGAGCAGTTCTTC.

This clone appeared once. V and J are TRBV7-9 and TRBJ2-2; 8 positions match TRBD1. This CDR3 is 14 amino acids long. J lost 0 bases, V lost 7 bases, and 1 base had no gene match. The germline V gene encodes CDR1 SEHNR and CDR2 FQNEAQ (reference sequence). The CDR3 region is CASTGGANTGELFF. CDR3 DNA sequence: TGTGCCAGCACAGGGGGCGCGAACACCGGGGAGCTGTTTTTT.

This clone appeared once. The rearrangement uses TRBV3-1 (or the pseudogene TRBV3-2) and TRBJ1-5; D unresolved. The V gene's germline CDR1 is LGHDT and CDR2 YNNKEL (reference sequence). The CDR3 spans 13 residues. V dropped 2 bases and J dropped 5 bases, with 7 bases sitting between them. The chain's CDR3 is CASSQFSDQPQHF. CDR3 sequence (DNA): TGTGCCAGCAGCCAATTCTCGGATCAGCCCCAGCATTTT.

The chain carries TRBV15 and TRBJ2-5, with D possibly being TRBD1 (6 bases). The V gene's germline CDR1 is LNHNV and CDR2 YYDKDF (reference sequence). V dropped 3 bases and J dropped 5 bases, with 10 bases sitting between them. The CDR3 contains 13 residues. CDR3 nucleotides: TGTGCCACCAGCAGGGGACAAAAGGAGACCCAGTACTTC. It codes for CATSRGQKETQYF.

This sequence joins TRBV7-9 and TRBJ1-6; D is perhaps TRBD1 (6 bases). Germline V CDR1 and CDR2: SEHNR, FQNEAQ (reference sequence). V lost 8 bases and J 9 bases, leaving 14 bases between the germline ends. The CDR3 length is 13 residues. CDR3 region: CASPQGLVSPLHF. In nucleotides, the CDR3 is TGTGCCAGCCCGCAGGGGTTGGTTTCACCCCTCCACTTT.

V gene TRBV7-9 combines with J gene TRBJ1-2; D unresolved. The CDR3 covers 14 residues. Germline CDR1 is SEHNR and CDR2 is FQNEAQ (reference sequence). Trimming left V 5 bases short and J 4 bases short, with 14 bases between. The DNA of the CDR3 is TGTGCCAGCAGCCCCGGCGGGTCCAGCTATGGCTACACCTTC. Amino acid sequence: CASSPGGSSYGYTF.

This clone was observed a single time. The V call is TRBV18, the J call TRBJ1-2; 9 positions match TRBD1. With 3 bases clipped from V and 6 bases from J, the junction kept 8 bases outside the gene matches. Germline assignment: CDR1 KGHSH and CDR2 LQKENI. The CDR3 consists of 15 residues. The DNA for the CDR3 is TGTGCCAGCTCACCGAATACCGGGACAGGGCATGGCTACACCTTC. It specifies CASSPNTGTGHGYTF.

This clone was recorded once. The chain links TRBV3-1 (or the pseudogene TRBV3-2) to TRBJ2-2; D possibly corresponds to TRBD2 (6 bases). This CDR3 comprises 13 residues. Germline V CDR1 and CDR2: LGHDT, YNNKEL (reference sequence). Deletions cut 6 bases from V and 6 bases from J, with 11 bases between. CDR3 amino acids: CASRTSNSGELFF. The CDR3 DNA is TGTGCCAGCAGGACTAGTAACTCCGGGGAGCTGTTTTTT.

This clone was counted only a few times. The chain combines TRBV28 with TRBJ1-6; 7 positions agree with TRBD1. The CDR3 consists of 15 residues. V lost 3 bases, J lost 10 bases, and 9 bases stayed unmatched. Germline CDR1 and CDR2: MDHEN and SYDVKM. CDR3 sequence (DNA): TGTGCCAGCAGTTTGCTAGACAGGGATGACTCACCCCTCCACTTT. This codes for CASSLLDRDDSPLHF.

J is TRBJ2-3 and V is TRBV7-2, with 11 bases lining up with TRBD2. Germline trimming cut 4 bases from V and 2 bases from J; bases unmatched to any gene: 8. Germline CDR1 is SGHTA and CDR2 is FQGNSA. The CDR3 is made up of 17 amino acids. The CDR3 sequence: CASSSQTSGEYTDTQYF. CDR3 in DNA: TGTGCCAGCAGCTCCCAGACTAGCGGGGAGTACACAGATACGCAGTATTTT.

The chain employs TRBV5-1 and TRBJ1-4; TRBD1 is a possible D gene (5 bases). The CDR3 covers 15 residues. The V gene lost 2 bases and the J gene lost 0 bases, with 8 bases spanning the gap. Germline-derived CDR1 and CDR2 are SGHRS and YFSETQ. CDR3 amino acids: CASSFTGTTNEKLFF. The CDR3 DNA is TGCGCCAGCAGCTTCACAGGAACAACTAATGAAAAACTGTTTTTT.

The chain has TRBV5-4 and TRBJ2-2; perhaps TRBD2 as D (5 bases). This CDR3 spans 15 amino acids. The germline V gene has CDR1 SGHNT and CDR2 YYREEE (reference sequence). V was pared by 3 bases and J by 0 bases, with 9 bases between. CDR3: CASSSPGTNTGELFF. For the CDR3, the DNA is TGTGCCAGCAGCTCCCCGGGAACGAACACCGGGGAGCTGTTTTTT.

The chain combines TRBV9 with TRBJ1-1, with 7 bases aligning to TRBD1. J was trimmed by 6 bases and V by 4 bases; bases with no gene match: 12. There are 15 residues in the CDR3. Germline V gene sequence: CDR1 SGDLS, CDR2 YYNGEE. CDR3 protein: CASSRNRGPGAEAFF. In DNA form, the CDR3 reads TGTGCCAGCAGCAGAAACAGGGGCCCCGGCGCTGAAGCTTTCTTT.

This clone has only one observation. The J gene is TRBJ1-4, the V gene TRBV24-1; D perhaps matches TRBD1 (6 bases). The germline gives CDR1 KGHDR, CDR2 SFDVKD. V lost 3 bases and J lost 6, with 13 bases in between. This CDR3 contains 15 residues. The CDR3 DNA reads TGTGCCACCAGTGATACGTGGGCAGGGGATGAAAAACTGTTTTTT. Residues: CATSDTWAGDEKLFF.

This clone was observed once. The CDR3 loop is CASSPTGEYNSPLHF. For the CDR3, the DNA is TGTGCCAGCAGCCCCACCGGAGAATATAATTCACCCCTCCACTTT. The genes are TRBV27 and TRBJ1-6; no reliable D call. The CDR3 covers 15 residues. Germline lookup yields CDR1 MNHEY and CDR2 SMNVEV (reference sequence). V gave up 6 bases and J gave up 4 bases, with 13 bases separating them.

The rearrangement joins TRBV15 to TRBJ1-3, with TRBD1 as a possible D gene (6 bases). Germline lookup yields CDR1 LNHNV and CDR2 YYDKDF (reference sequence). Trimming removed 3 bases from V and 1 base from J, with 16 bases in between. This CDR3 is 17 amino acids long. In DNA form, the CDR3 reads TGTGCCACCAGCAGTCTTCATACAGGGTATTCTGGAAACACCATATATTTT. Translation gives CATSSLHTGYSGNTIYF.

The chain uses TRBV7-9 and TRBJ2-2; 9 bases are a match to TRBD1. Per germline, CDR1 SEHNR and CDR2 FQNEAQ (reference sequence). This CDR3 is built from 15 residues. V was pared by 5 bases and J by 7 bases, with 8 bases of the junction left unmatched. The CDR3 nucleotides are TGTGCCAGCAGCCCGCCGGGACAGGGAATCGGGGAGCTGTTTTTT. Translation: CASSPPGQGIGELFF.

The count of this clone is one. The chain employs TRBV9 and TRBJ1-2; 7 nucleotides match TRBD1. This CDR3 region has 14 residues. V was pared by 4 bases and J by 3 bases, with 6 bases of the junction left unmatched. Germline assignment: CDR1 SGDLS and CDR2 YYNGEE. CDR3 protein: CASSPRDRDYGYTF. The CDR3 DNA reads TGTGCCAGCAGCCCAAGGGACAGAGACTATGGCTACACCTTC. Full variable domain (missing parts from reference TRBV9 and TRBJ1-2): DSGVTQTPKHLITATGQRVTLRCSPRSGDLSVYWYQQSLDQGLQFLIQYYNGEERAKGNILERFSAQQFPDLHSELNLSSLELGDSALYFCASSPRDRDYGYTFGSGTRLTVV.

Concerning this clone: Different DNA sequences within this sample yield the same CDR3. This sequence joins TRBV24-1 and TRBJ2-5; the D gene is possibly TRBD2 (6 bases). Germline CDR1 and CDR2: KGHDR and SFDVKD. The V gene lost 10 bases and the J gene lost 0 bases, with 8 bases spanning the gap. The CDR3 length is 12 residues. The chain's CDR3 is CATGGNQETQYF. The CDR3 DNA sequence: TGTGCCACGGGAGGAAACCAAGAGACCCAGTACTTC.

The chain carries TRBV20-1 and TRBJ2-3; tentative D call: TRBD2 (6 bases). The germline V gene encodes CDR1 DFQATT and CDR2 SNEGSKA (reference sequence). With 5 bases removed from V and 5 bases from J, the gap between germline ends came to 8 bases. This CDR3 region has 11 residues. The CDR3 sequence: CSALAVDTQYF. The DNA for the CDR3 is TGCAGTGCTTTAGCGGTAGATACGCAGTATTTT.

This clone was picked up many times. The CDR3 coding sequence is TGTGCCAGCAGCCAAGGAAGGGGAATAGCCAAAAACATTCAGTACTTC. This sequence encodes CASSQGRGIAKNIQYF. The chain carries TRBV7-9 and TRBJ2-4, with a tentative D call TRBD1 (5 bases). Trimming shortened V by 5 bases and J by 0 bases, and 14 bases separated the two germline ends. CDR3 length: 16 residues. Germline V gene sequence: CDR1 SEHNR, CDR2 FQNEAQ (reference sequence).

V and J are TRBV12-3 or TRBV12-4 and TRBJ1-4; D is ambiguous. This CDR3 region has 13 residues. V was shortened by 1 base and J by 8 bases, with 8 bases between the two germline ends. The CDR3 nucleotides are TGTGCCAGCAGTTTAGGCAGTAACGAAAAACTGTTTTTT. It is translated as CASSLGSNEKLFF.